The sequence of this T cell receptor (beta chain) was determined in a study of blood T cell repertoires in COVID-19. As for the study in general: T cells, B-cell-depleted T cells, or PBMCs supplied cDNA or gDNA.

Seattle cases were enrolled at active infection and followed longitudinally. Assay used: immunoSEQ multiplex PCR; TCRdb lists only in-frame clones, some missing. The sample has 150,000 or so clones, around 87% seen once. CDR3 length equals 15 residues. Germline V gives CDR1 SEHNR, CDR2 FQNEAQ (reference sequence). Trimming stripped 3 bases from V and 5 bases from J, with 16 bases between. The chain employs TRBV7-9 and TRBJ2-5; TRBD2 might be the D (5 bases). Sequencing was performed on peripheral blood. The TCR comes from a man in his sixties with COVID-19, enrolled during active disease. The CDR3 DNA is TGTGCCAGCAGCTTTGAGGGTTCTAGGTCTGAGACCCAGTACTTC. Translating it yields CASSFEGSRSETQYF. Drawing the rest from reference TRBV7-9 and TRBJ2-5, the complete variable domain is DTGVSQNPRHKITKRGQNVTFRCDPISEHNRLYWYRQTLGQGPEFLTYFQNEAQLEKSRLLSDRFSAERPKGSFSTLEIQRTEQGDSAMYLCASSFEGSRSETQYFGPGTRLLVL.